A single sample gave rise to the 31 T cell receptor beta chains below, sequenced in a study of blood T cell repertoires in COVID-19. Clones were read by immunoSEQ multiplex PCR, and TCRdb kept only the in-frame ones, dropping some. This repertoire shows 200,000 to 300,000 clones, about 85% found once; its top ten account for roughly 4%. The material sequenced was peripheral blood. All receptors come from a man aged 60 to 69 with acute or convalescent COVID-19.

The J gene is TRBJ1-5, the V gene TRBV3-1 (or the pseudogene TRBV3-2); TRBD1 agrees at 9 bases. J lost 1 base, V lost 0 bases, and 4 bases had no gene match. Germline V gene lookup returns CDR1 LGHDT and CDR2 YNNKEL (reference sequence). The CDR3 sequence is 17 residues long. The CDR3 DNA reads as TGTGCCAGCAGCCAAGAGACAGGGGGATACAGCAATCAGCCCCAGCATTTT. Residues: CASSQETGGYSNQPQHF.

V usage is TRBV20-1 and J usage is TRBJ1-3, with a tentative D call TRBD1 (5 bases). The CDR3 sequence is 16 residues long. Germline CDR1 and CDR2: DFQATT and SNEGSKA (reference sequence). V was trimmed by 3 bases and J by 4 bases, leaving 19 bases between them. CDR3 in amino acids: CSASRQGASYGNTIYF. CDR3 coding DNA: TGCAGTGCTAGTAGGCAGGGCGCCTCTTACGGAAACACCATATATTTT.

The CDR3 nucleotides read TGTGCCAGCTCGCCTCAACGGGAAGAGACGTACTTC. It is translated as CASSPQREETYF. The J gene is TRBJ2-7, the V gene TRBV18, with D tentatively TRBD2 (5 bases). V lost 6 bases to trimming and J lost 12 bases, with 18 bases between them. Germline CDR1 KGHSH, CDR2 LQKENI. The length of the CDR3 is 12 residues.

The chain couples TRBV2 to TRBJ2-7, with 12 bases that match TRBD2. Germline V gene lookup returns CDR1 SNHLY and CDR2 FYNNEI. CDR3 size: 15 residues. V was clipped by 5 bases and J by 2 bases; unmatched bases: 4. CDR3: CASSLRLAGAYEQYF. CDR3 coding DNA: TGTGCCAGCAGTCTTAGACTAGCGGGGGCCTACGAGCAGTACTTC.

The V and J genes are TRBV7-3 and TRBJ2-7; no definite D call. CDR1 SGHTA and CDR2 FQGTGA come from the germline V gene. Trimming pared 0 bases from V and 4 bases from J, leaving 7 bases between. The CDR3 is made up of 13 amino acids. CDR3 residues: CASSLTGRYEQYF. CDR3 DNA sequence: TGTGCCAGCAGCTTAACCGGTCGTTACGAGCAGTACTTC.

V usage is TRBV28 and J usage is TRBJ1-3; TRBD1 might be the D (5 bases). Germline V gives CDR1 MDHEN, CDR2 SYDVKM. Trimming shortened V by 5 bases and J by 7 bases, and 15 bases separated the two germline ends. The CDR3 runs 14 residues. In DNA form, the CDR3 reads TGTGCCAGCAGTGTGGACGGGGGTCAGAACACCATATATTTT. It codes for CASSVDGGQNTIYF. Full variable domain (rest looked up from reference TRBV28 and TRBJ1-3): DVKVTQSSRYLVKRTGEKVFLECVQDMDHENMFWYRQDPGLGLRLIYFSYDVKMKEKGDIPEGYSVSREKKERFSLILESASTNQTSMYLCASSVDGGQNTIYFGEGSWLTVV.

This clone was seen just once. The chain combines TRBV6-6 with TRBJ1-1, with 7 bases fitting TRBD1. Unmatched junction bases numbered 4, after V lost 5 bases and J lost 4 bases. Germline lookup yields CDR1 MNHNY and CDR2 SVGAGI (reference sequence). CDR3 length: 13 amino acids. CDR3 sequence: CASSKTGPTEAFF. CDR3 DNA sequence: TGTGCCAGCAGTAAGACAGGGCCCACTGAAGCTTTCTTT.

Only a few counts were recorded for this clone. The chain is built from TRBV12-3 or TRBV12-4 and TRBJ2-3; the D is unclear. V was cut by 7 bases and J by 6 bases, with 11 bases left in between. CDR3 size: 12 residues. CDR3 sequence: CASTLSVDTQYF. In DNA, the CDR3 is TGTGCCAGCACCCTCTCAGTGGATACGCAGTATTTT.

This sequence joins TRBV12-3 or TRBV12-4 and TRBJ2-7, with D hard to call. The CDR3 consists of 13 residues. Deletions cut 5 bases from V and 0 bases from J, with 8 bases between. The CDR3 region has the DNA TGTGCCAGCAGTCCTATAGTCTCCTACGAGCAGTACTTC. This sequence encodes CASSPIVSYEQYF.

The rearrangement links TRBV3-1 (or the pseudogene TRBV3-2) to TRBJ2-5, with 8 bases that match TRBD2. This CDR3 is built from 14 residues. Germline trimming cut 3 bases from V and 6 bases from J; bases unmatched to any gene: 6. CDR1 is LGHDT, CDR2 YNNKEL, per germline (reference sequence). For the CDR3, the DNA is TGTGCCAGCAGCCATGACGGGGGGGCGAAGACCCAGTACTTC. It is translated as CASSHDGGAKTQYF.

The gene calls are TRBV6-5 and TRBJ2-7; 13 positions match TRBD2. CDR1 MNHEY and CDR2 SVGAGI come from the germline V gene. V was clipped by 7 bases and J by 0 bases; unmatched bases: 3. The CDR3 sequence is 15 residues long. CDR3 DNA sequence: TGTGCCAGCACCGGGACTAGCGGGGTCTCCTACGAGCAGTACTTC. It specifies CASTGTSGVSYEQYF.

The chain is built from TRBV28 and TRBJ1-2, with TRBD1 matching 8 bases. Trimming cost V 5 bases and J 4 bases; bases outside gene matches: 6. Per the germline V gene, CDR1 is MDHEN and CDR2 is SYDVKM. CDR3 length equals 14 residues. As DNA, the CDR3 is TGTGCCAGCAGTCCGGGGGACAGGTTCTATGGCTACACCTTC. This encodes CASSPGDRFYGYTF.

As concerns this clone: Relative to the germline gene, one junction end is altered; a read error may explain this. The rearrangement uses TRBV9 and TRBJ1-2; a weak D match, TRBD1 (6 bases). The CDR3 is made up of 12 amino acids. Germline CDR1 SGDLS, CDR2 YYNGEE. This CDR3 is CASSARDTSASF. CDR3 coding DNA: TGTGCCAGCAGCGCCCGGGACACCAGCGCGTCCTTC. Drawing the rest from reference TRBV9 and TRBJ1-2, the complete variable domain is DSGVTQTPKHLITATGQRVTLRCSPRSGDLSVYWYQQSLDQGLQFLIQYYNGEERAKGNILERFSAQQFPDLHSELNLSSLELGDSALYFCASSARDTSASFGSGTRLTVV.

This chain's CDR3 is CASSFAQGGGELFF. CDR3 nucleotides: TGTGCCAGCAGCTTCGCTCAGGGCGGCGGGGAGCTGTTTTTT. The J gene is TRBJ2-2, the V gene TRBV7-8; perhaps TRBD1 as D (5 bases). The CDR3 is made up of 14 amino acids. Trimming stripped 3 bases from V and 7 bases from J, with 12 bases between. Germline V CDR1 and CDR2: SGHVS, FQNEAQ.

The V gene is TRBV5-8, the J gene TRBJ2-1; 10 bases align to TRBD2. Germline CDR1 SGHTS, CDR2 YDEGEE. This CDR3 region has 18 residues. With V trimmed by 0 bases and J by 6 bases, 12 bases remained unmatched. Here the CDR3 reads CASSLAAGGVFGLNEQFF. CDR3 nucleotide sequence: TGTGCCAGCAGCTTGGCAGCGGGAGGGGTTTTCGGTCTCAATGAGCAGTTCTTC.

In this sample, this clone turned up once. V gene TRBV7-2 combines with J gene TRBJ1-1, with D maybe TRBD1 (5 bases). The CDR3 covers 15 residues. CDR1 and CDR2 from the germline V gene are SGHTA and FQGNSA. V lost 5 bases and J 0 bases, leaving 13 bases between the germline ends. In DNA, the CDR3 is TGTGCCAGCAGCCCAACGGGGGGTTTGAACACTGAAGCTTTCTTT. It yields the protein CASSPTGGLNTEAFF.

Details on this clone: An end of the junction does not agree with germline; a read error may underlie this. The V gene is TRBV6-1, the J gene TRBJ1-3, with 8 nucleotides matching TRBD1. Germline CDR1 MNHNS, CDR2 SASEGT. The CDR3 sequence is 16 residues long. The CDR3 is CASSERGQGSGHTIYF. The DNA for the CDR3 is TGTGCCAGCAGTGAACGCGGACAGGGAAGTGGACACACCATATATTTT.

This chain links TRBV27 with TRBJ2-1; D uncertain. CDR3 length: 14 residues. The V gene's germline CDR1 is MNHEY and CDR2 SMNVEV (reference sequence). V was shortened by 2 bases and J by 3 bases, with 8 bases between the two germline ends. The DNA for the CDR3 is TGTGCCAGCAGTTTACGTGCGGTCTACAATGAGCAGTTCTTC. As protein: CASSLRAVYNEQFF.

Written as DNA, the CDR3 is TGTGCCAGCAGCCCGCCGGGGGAAGAGGGAGATACGCAGTATTTT. Its translation: CASSPPGEEGDTQYF. The rearrangement joins TRBV5-4 to TRBJ2-3, with a possible D match to TRBD2 (6 bases). Per germline, CDR1 SGHNT and CDR2 YYREEE (reference sequence). Trimming cost V 4 bases and J 5 bases, with 17 bases left between them. This CDR3 spans 15 amino acids.

DNA for the CDR3: TGTGCCACCAGCAGAGATAGTGGGACAGGTCACAATGAGCAGTTCTTC. As protein: CATSRDSGTGHNEQFF. The chain employs TRBV15 and TRBJ2-1; 8 positions agree with TRBD1. Germline V lookup: CDR1 LNHNV, CDR2 YYDKDF (reference sequence). Unmatched junction bases numbered 6, after V lost 0 bases and J lost 5 bases. This CDR3 is built from 16 residues.

The chain combines TRBV9 with TRBJ2-1, with 12 bases that match TRBD2. Germline V gene lookup returns CDR1 SGDLS and CDR2 YYNGEE. The CDR3 has 15 residues. Trimming at V came to 4 bases and at J to 8 bases, leaving 7 bases not matched to a gene. The CDR3 loop is CASSPRLAGVHEQFF. CDR3 DNA sequence: TGTGCCAGCAGCCCTCGACTAGCGGGAGTCCATGAGCAGTTCTTC.

The chain employs TRBV7-8 and TRBJ1-1; no clear D. The CDR3 runs to 13 residues. The germline V and J ends were trimmed by 2 bases and 2 bases, with 6 bases remaining between them. Germline lookup yields CDR1 SGHVS and CDR2 FQNEAQ. The CDR3 nucleotides read TGTGCCAGCAGCTTAATGACAAACACTGAAGCTTTCTTT. It translates to CASSLMTNTEAFF.

The V call is TRBV30, the J call TRBJ2-7, with 9 bases fitting TRBD1. The CDR3 totals 15 residues. Germline values: CDR1 GTSNPN, CDR2 SVGIG (reference sequence). The junction had 8 bases not matched to a gene; V was cut back by 0 bases and J by 5 bases. The CDR3 DNA follows: TGTGCCTGGAGTGTTTGGGGACAGGGTACCGACGAGCAGTACTTC. Translating gives CAWSVWGQGTDEQYF.

The gene calls are TRBV19 and TRBJ1-1; D uncertain. CDR1 is LNHDA, CDR2 SQIVND, per germline (reference sequence). Deletions cut 5 bases from V and 3 bases from J, with 7 bases between. The CDR3 is made up of 12 amino acids. The CDR3 nucleotides read TGTGCCAGTAGTTCCCCGGACACTGAAGCTTTCTTT. Translation gives CASSSPDTEAFF.

The rearrangement links TRBV7-2 to TRBJ2-3, with D perhaps TRBD2 (5 bases). V dropped 2 bases and J dropped 2 bases, with 11 bases sitting between them. Per the germline V gene, CDR1 is SGHTA and CDR2 is FQGNSA. The CDR3 extends over 15 amino acids. The CDR3 loop reads CASSLNLGDTDTQYF. As DNA, the CDR3 is TGTGCCAGCAGCTTAAACTTGGGAGACACAGATACGCAGTATTTT. Variable domain in full (rest from reference TRBV7-2 and TRBJ2-3): GAGVSQSPSNKVTEKGKDVELRCDPISGHTALYWYRQSLGQGLEFLIYFQGNSAPDKSGLPSDRFSAERTGGSVSTLTIQRTQQEDSAVYLCASSLNLGDTDTQYFGPGTRLTVL.

This clone was detected a few times. The chain links TRBV30 to TRBJ1-1; D call uncertain. V was trimmed by 1 base and J by 3 bases, leaving 15 bases between them. CDR3 size: 15 residues. CDR1 and CDR2 (germline): GTSNPN, SVGIG (reference sequence). CDR3 amino acids: CAWSGGGKCYTEAFF. CDR3 DNA sequence: TGTGCCTGGAGTGGAGGAGGGAAATGCTACACTGAAGCTTTCTTT.

The chain uses TRBV19 and TRBJ2-3; 13 bases line up with TRBD2. Unmatched junction bases numbered 6, after V lost 5 bases and J lost 7 bases. The CDR3 has 15 amino acids. CDR1 is LNHDA and CDR2 is SQIVND in the germline V gene (reference sequence). The CDR3 sequence is CASSPRTSGRNTQYF. DNA of the CDR3: TGTGCCAGTAGTCCCCGGACTAGCGGGAGAAATACGCAGTATTTT. Full variable domain (outside the CDR3, taken from reference TRBV19 and TRBJ2-3): DGGITQSPKYLFRKEGQNVTLSCEQNLNHDAMYWYRQDPGQGLRLIYYSQIVNDFQKGDIAEGYSVSREKKESFPLTVTSAQKNPTAFYLCASSPRTSGRNTQYFGPGTRLTVL.

The chain links TRBV7-8 to TRBJ1-2; D is perhaps TRBD1 (5 bases). With 5 bases removed from V and 8 bases from J, the gap between germline ends came to 15 bases. The CDR3 length is 13 residues. Germline V gene data show CDR1 as SGHVS and CDR2 as FQNEAQ. In DNA form, the CDR3 reads TGTGCCAGCAGCCAAGACAGACCCAGCGGCTACACCTTC. It is translated as CASSQDRPSGYTF.

The genes are TRBV7-2 and TRBJ1-3, with a weak D call TRBD1 (6 bases). The CDR3 consists of 15 residues. CDR1 is SGHTA and CDR2 is FQGNSA in the germline V gene. V was cut by 5 bases and J by 0 bases, with 11 bases left in between. The CDR3 loop reads CASSPDRNSGNTIYF. The CDR3 DNA reads as TGTGCCAGCAGCCCCGACAGGAACTCTGGAAACACCATATATTTT.

This clone appeared a single time. The CDR3 here is CASSLGWGRGEQYF. CDR3 in DNA: TGTGCCAGCAGCCTCGGGTGGGGAAGGGGTGAGCAGTACTTC. The chain recombines TRBV28 with TRBJ2-7; perhaps TRBD1 as D (5 bases). CDR3 length: 14 residues. Deletions cut 6 bases from V and 7 bases from J, with 19 bases between. Germline CDR1 is MDHEN and CDR2 is SYDVKM. Full variable domain (missing parts from reference TRBV28 and TRBJ2-7): DVKVTQSSRYLVKRTGEKVFLECVQDMDHENMFWYRQDPGLGLRLIYFSYDVKMKEKGDIPEGYSVSREKKERFSLILESASTNQTSMYLCASSLGWGRGEQYFGPGTRLTVT.

Only a few counts were recorded for this clone. This chain uses TRBV6-6 with TRBJ1-4, with D possibly matching TRBD1 (6 bases). This CDR3 contains 13 residues. The V gene lost 5 bases and the J gene lost 8 bases, with 12 bases spanning the gap. Per germline, CDR1 MNHNY and CDR2 SVGAGI (reference sequence). This CDR3 reads CASSPRGGEKLFF. The CDR3 DNA is TGTGCCAGCAGTCCGCGGGGGGGCGAAAAACTGTTTTTT.